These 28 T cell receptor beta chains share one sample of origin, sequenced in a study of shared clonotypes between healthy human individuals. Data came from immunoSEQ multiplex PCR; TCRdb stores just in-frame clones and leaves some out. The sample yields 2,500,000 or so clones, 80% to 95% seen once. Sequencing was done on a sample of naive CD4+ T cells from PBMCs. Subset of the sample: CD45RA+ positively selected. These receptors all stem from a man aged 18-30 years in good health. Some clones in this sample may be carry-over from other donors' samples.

The chain's CDR3 is CASSQQGNSNQPQHF. The CDR3 nucleotides read TGTGCCAGCTCACAACAGGGCAATAGCAATCAGCCCCAGCATTTT. This chain connects TRBV18 to TRBJ1-5; D possibly corresponds to TRBD1 (6 bases). CDR1 and CDR2 (germline): KGHSH, LQKENI. This CDR3 region has 15 residues. Trimming shortened V by 4 bases and J by 0 bases, and 10 bases separated the two germline ends.

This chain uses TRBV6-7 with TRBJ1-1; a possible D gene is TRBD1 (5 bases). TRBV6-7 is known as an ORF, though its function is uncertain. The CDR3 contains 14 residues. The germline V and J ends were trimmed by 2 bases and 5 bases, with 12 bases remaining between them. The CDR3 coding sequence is TGTGCCAGCAGTTACGATGGGGGGAGGACTGAAGCTTTCTTT. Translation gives CASSYDGGRTEAFF.

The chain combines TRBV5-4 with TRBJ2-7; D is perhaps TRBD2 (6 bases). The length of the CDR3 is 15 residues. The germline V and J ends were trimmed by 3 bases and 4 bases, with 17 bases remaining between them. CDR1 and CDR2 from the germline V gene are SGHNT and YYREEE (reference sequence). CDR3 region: CASSSKTRDLYEQYF. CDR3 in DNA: TGTGCCAGCAGCTCGAAGACCCGGGACTTGTACGAGCAGTACTTC.

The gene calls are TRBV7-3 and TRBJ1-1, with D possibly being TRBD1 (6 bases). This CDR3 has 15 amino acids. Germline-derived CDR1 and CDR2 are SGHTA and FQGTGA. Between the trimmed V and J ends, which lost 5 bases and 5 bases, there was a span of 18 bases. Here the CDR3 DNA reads TGTGCCAGCAGCCCCCCCAGGGGCGCCGAGACTGAAGCTTTCTTT. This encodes CASSPPRGAETEAFF.

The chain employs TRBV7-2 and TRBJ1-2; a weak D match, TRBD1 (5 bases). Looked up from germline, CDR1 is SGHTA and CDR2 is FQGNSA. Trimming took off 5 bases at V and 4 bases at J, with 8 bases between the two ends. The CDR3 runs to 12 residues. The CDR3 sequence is CASSAGSYGYTF. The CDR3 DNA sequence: TGTGCCAGCAGCGCAGGGTCCTATGGCTACACCTTC.

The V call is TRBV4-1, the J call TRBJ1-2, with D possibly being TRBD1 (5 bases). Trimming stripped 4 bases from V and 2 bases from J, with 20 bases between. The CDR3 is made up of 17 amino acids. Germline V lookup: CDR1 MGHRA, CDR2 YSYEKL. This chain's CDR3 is CASSLALRQPTNYGYTF. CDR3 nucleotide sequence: TGCGCCAGCAGCCTGGCGCTACGACAGCCGACAAACTATGGCTACACCTTC.

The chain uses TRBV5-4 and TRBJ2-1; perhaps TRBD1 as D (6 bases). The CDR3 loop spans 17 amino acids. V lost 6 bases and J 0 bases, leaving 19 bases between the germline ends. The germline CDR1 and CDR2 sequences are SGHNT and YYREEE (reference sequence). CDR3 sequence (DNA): TGTGCCAGCACTCCGACCCCCCGGGACAACTCCTACAATGAGCAGTTCTTC. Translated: CASTPTPRDNSYNEQFF.

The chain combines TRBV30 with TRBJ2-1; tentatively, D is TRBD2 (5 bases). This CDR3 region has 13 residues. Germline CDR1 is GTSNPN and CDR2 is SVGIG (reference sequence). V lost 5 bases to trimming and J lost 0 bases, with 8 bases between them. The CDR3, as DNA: TGTGCCTGGCGGGAAAACTCCTACAATGAGCAGTTCTTC. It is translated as CAWRENSYNEQFF.

The chain's CDR3 is CASDSGTGVSYEQYF. CDR3 nucleotides: TGCGCCAGCGACTCCGGGACAGGGGTTTCCTACGAGCAGTACTTC. The chain recombines TRBV5-1 with TRBJ2-7; 10 bases map to TRBD1. J gave up 1 base and V 7 bases, and 8 bases lay outside the gene matches. CDR3 length equals 15 residues. Germline-derived CDR1 and CDR2 are SGHRS and YFSETQ.

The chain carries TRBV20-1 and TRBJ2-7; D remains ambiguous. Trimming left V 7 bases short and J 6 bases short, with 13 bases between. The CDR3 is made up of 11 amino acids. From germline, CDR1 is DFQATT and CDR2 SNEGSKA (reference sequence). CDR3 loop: CSGSPLTEQYF. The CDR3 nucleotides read TGCAGTGGCAGCCCTCTAACCGAGCAGTACTTC.

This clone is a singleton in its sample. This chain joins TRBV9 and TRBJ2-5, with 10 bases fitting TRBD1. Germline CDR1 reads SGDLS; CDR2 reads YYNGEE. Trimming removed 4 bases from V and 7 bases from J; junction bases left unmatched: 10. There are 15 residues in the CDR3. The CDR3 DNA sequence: TGTGCCAGCAGCCCAAGGACAGGGGGGAAAGGGACCCAGTACTTC. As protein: CASSPRTGGKGTQYF. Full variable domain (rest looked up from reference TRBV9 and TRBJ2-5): DSGVTQTPKHLITATGQRVTLRCSPRSGDLSVYWYQQSLDQGLQFLIQYYNGEERAKGNILERFSAQQFPDLHSELNLSSLELGDSALYFCASSPRTGGKGTQYFGPGTRLLVL.

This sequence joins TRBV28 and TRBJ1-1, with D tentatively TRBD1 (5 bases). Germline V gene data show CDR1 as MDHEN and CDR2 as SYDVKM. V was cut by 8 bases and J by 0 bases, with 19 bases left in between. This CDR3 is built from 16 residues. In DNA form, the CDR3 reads TGTGCCAGCGGGCGCTTCCAGGGCGTCGTGAACACTGAAGCTTTCTTT. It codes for CASGRFQGVVNTEAFF.

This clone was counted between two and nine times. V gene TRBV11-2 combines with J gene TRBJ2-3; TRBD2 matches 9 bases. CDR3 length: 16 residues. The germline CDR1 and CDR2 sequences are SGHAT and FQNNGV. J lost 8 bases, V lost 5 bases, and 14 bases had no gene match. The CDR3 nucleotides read TGTGCCAGCAGCACATCGACTAGCGGTGGGAGTTTTACGCAGTATTTT. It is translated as CASSTSTSGGSFTQYF.

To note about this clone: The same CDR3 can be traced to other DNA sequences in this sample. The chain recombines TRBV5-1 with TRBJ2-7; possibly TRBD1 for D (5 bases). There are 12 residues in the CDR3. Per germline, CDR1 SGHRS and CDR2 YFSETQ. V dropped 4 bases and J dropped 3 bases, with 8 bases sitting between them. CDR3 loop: CASSAQGYEQYF. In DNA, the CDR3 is TGCGCCAGCAGCGCGCAGGGCTACGAGCAGTACTTC.

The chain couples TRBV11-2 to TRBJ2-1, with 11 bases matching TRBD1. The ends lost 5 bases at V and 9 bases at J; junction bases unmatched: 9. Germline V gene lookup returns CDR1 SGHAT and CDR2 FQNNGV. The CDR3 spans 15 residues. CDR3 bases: TGTGCCAGCAGCCGGGACAGGGGGGCCGGGGTTGAGCAGTTCTTC. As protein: CASSRDRGAGVEQFF.

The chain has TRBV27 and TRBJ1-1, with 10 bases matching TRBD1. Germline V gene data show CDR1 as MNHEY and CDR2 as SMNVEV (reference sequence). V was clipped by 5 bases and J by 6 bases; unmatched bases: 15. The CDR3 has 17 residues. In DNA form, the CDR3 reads TGTGCCAGCAGTCACCTGACAGGGGGCAATCTTAATCCTGAAGCTTTCTTT. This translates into CASSHLTGGNLNPEAFF.

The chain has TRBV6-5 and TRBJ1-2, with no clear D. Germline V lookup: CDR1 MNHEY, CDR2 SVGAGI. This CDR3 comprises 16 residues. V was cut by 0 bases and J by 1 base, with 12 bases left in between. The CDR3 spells CASSYSIFKGNYGYTF. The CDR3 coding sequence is TGTGCCAGCAGTTACTCGATTTTTAAGGGTAACTATGGCTACACCTTC.

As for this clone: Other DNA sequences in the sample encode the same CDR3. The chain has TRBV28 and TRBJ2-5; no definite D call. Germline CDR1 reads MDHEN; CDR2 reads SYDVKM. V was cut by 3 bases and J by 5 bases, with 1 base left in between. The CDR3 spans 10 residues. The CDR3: CASSFETQYF. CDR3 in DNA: TGTGCCAGCAGTTTCGAGACCCAGTACTTC.

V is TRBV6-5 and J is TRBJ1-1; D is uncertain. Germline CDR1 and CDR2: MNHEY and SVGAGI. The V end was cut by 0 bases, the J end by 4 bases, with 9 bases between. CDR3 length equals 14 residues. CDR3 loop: CASSYSLGGTEAFF. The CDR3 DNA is TGTGCCAGCAGTTACTCTTTAGGTGGCACTGAAGCTTTCTTT.

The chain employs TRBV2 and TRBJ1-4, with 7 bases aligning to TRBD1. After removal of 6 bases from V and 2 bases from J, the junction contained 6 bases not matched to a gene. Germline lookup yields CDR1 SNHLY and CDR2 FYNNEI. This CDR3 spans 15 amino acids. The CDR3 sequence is CASSMTGSTNEKLFF. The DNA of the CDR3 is TGTGCCAGCAGCATGACAGGGTCGACTAATGAAAAACTGTTTTTT. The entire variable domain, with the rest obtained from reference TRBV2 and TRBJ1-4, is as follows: EPEVTQTPSHQVTQMGQEVILRCVPISNHLYFYWYRQILGQKVEFLVSFYNNEISEKSEIFDDQFSVERPDGSNFTLKIRSTKLEDSAMYFCASSMTGSTNEKLFFGSGTQLSVL.

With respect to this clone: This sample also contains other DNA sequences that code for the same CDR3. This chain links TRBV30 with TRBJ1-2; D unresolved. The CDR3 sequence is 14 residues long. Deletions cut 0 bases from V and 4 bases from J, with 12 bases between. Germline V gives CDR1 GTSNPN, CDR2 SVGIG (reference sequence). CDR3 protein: CAWSVLGLGYGYTF. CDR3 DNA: TGTGCCTGGAGTGTATTAGGGCTAGGCTATGGCTACACCTTC.

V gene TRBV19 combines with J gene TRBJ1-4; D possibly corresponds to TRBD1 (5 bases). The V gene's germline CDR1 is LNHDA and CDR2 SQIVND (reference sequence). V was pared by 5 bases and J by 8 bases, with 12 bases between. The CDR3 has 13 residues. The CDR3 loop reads CASSANRGEKLFF. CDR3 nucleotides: TGTGCCAGTAGTGCCAACCGGGGGGAAAAACTGTTTTTT.

CDR3 protein: CASSSGRTSGTYSNEQFF. CDR3 DNA: TGTGCCAGCAGTTCCGGTAGGACTAGCGGGACTTACAGCAATGAGCAGTTCTTC. The J gene is TRBJ2-1, the V gene TRBV5-8; 12 bases are a match to TRBD2. Germline loops: CDR1 SGHTS, CDR2 YDEGEE. Trimming took 5 bases from V and 6 from J; bases not matched to a gene: 15. This CDR3 region has 18 residues.

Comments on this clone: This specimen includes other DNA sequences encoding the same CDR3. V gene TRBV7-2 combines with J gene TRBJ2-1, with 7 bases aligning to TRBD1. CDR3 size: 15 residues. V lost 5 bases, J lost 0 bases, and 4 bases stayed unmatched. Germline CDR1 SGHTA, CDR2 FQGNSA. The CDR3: CASSQDRSSYNEQFF. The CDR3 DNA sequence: TGTGCCAGCAGCCAGGACAGGAGCTCCTACAATGAGCAGTTCTTC.

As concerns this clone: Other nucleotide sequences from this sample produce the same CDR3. The CDR3 DNA sequence: TGCGCCAGCAGCTTGGACGGCGCCCAAGAGACCCAGTACTTC. Translated, it gives CASSLDGAQETQYF. The chain has TRBV5-1 and TRBJ2-5; D is ambiguous. The CDR3 totals 14 residues. Germline V gene data show CDR1 as SGHRS and CDR2 as YFSETQ. V lost 0 bases, J lost 1 base, and 7 bases lay in between.

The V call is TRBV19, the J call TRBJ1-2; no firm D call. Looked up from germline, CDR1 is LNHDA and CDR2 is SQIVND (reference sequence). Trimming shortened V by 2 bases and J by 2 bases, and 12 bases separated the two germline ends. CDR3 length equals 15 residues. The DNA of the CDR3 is TGTGCCAGTAGTATAAGCTCCGGTACCAACTATGGCTACACCTTC. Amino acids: CASSISSGTNYGYTF.

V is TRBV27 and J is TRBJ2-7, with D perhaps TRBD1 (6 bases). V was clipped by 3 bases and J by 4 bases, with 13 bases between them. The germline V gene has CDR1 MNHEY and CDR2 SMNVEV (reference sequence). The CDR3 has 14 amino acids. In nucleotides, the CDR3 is TGTGCCAGCAGTTTTCGGGACAAAGCTTACGAGCAGTACTTC. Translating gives CASSFRDKAYEQYF.

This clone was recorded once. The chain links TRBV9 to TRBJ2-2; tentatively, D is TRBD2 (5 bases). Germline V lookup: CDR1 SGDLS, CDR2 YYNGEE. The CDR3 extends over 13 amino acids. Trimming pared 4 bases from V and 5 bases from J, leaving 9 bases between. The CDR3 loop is CASSRGSTGELFF. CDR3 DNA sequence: TGTGCCAGCAGCCGCGGGTCTACCGGGGAGCTGTTTTTT.